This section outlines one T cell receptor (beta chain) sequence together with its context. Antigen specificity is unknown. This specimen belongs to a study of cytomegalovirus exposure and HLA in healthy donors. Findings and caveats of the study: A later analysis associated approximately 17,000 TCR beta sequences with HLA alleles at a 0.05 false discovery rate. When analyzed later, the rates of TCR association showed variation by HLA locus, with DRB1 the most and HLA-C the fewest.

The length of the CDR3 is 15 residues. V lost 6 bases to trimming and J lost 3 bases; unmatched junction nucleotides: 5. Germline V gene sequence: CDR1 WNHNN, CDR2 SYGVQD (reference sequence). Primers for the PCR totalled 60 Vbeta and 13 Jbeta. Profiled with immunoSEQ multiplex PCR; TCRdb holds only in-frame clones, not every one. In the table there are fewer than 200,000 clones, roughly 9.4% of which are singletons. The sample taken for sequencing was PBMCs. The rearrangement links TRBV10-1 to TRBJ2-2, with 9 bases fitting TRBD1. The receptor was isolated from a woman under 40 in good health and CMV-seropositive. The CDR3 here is CASSADRGDTGELFF. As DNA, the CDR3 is TGCGCCAGCAGCGCCGACAGGGGGGACACCGGGGAGCTGTTTTTT.